The 5 T cell receptor beta chains listed next were all sequenced from one sample in a study of early T cells in non-severe SARS-CoV-2 infection. TCRdb analysed the 5' RACE reads with MiXCR anew, one entry per CDR3 protein. The sample has tens of thousands of distinct CDR3 sequences, 20% seen once; the top ten hold 15% to 20%. The sample was whole blood, taken at baseline. These receptor sequences come from an adult who was a healthcare worker with PCR-confirmed SARS-CoV-2 infection or an uninfected control (not recorded which).

The chain has TRBV12-5 and TRBJ1-5; D is undetermined. CDR1 is LGHNT, CDR2 FRNRAP, per germline. V was cut by 7 bases and J by 7 bases, with 11 bases left in between. The CDR3 extends over 12 amino acids. CDR3 DNA: TGTGCTAGTGCCAGTCCGGGACAGCCCCAGCATTTT. It is translated as CASASPGQPQHF.

The CDR3 protein is CSLGRGDTQYF. The DNA of the CDR3 is TGCAGCCTTGGAAGGGGAGATACGCAGTATTTT. The chain carries TRBV29-1 and TRBJ2-3, with a weak D call TRBD1 (5 bases). The CDR3 runs to 11 residues. Germline CDR1 and CDR2: SQVTM and ANQGSEA. Trimming pared 8 bases from V and 5 bases from J, leaving 11 bases between.

V and J are TRBV12-3 or TRBV12-4 and TRBJ2-5; D is uncertain. The V end was cut by 3 bases, the J end by 5 bases, with 4 bases between. The CDR3 runs 11 residues. CDR3 in amino acids: CASSFRETQYF. Written as DNA, the CDR3 is TGTGCCAGCAGTTTCCGGGAGACCCAGTACTTC.

This clonotype came up a few times. The rearrangement uses TRBV29-1 and TRBJ2-1; 9 positions match TRBD1. CDR3 length: 14 amino acids. Germline values: CDR1 SQVTM, CDR2 ANQGSEA. V shed 7 bases and J 6 bases; nucleotides not matched to a gene: 10. CDR3 sequence reads: CSALRGQGGNEQFF. In DNA, the CDR3 is TGCAGCGCTCTTAGGGGACAGGGCGGCAATGAGCAGTTCTTC.

There are a few counts of this clonotype. The V gene is TRBV7-8, the J gene TRBJ2-5; D is unresolved. This CDR3 has 14 amino acids. Trimming took 5 bases from V and 3 from J, leaving 13 bases between them. Germline CDR1 is SGHVS and CDR2 is FQNEAQ. CDR3 residues: CASSRRFQKETQYF. CDR3 in DNA: TGTGCCAGCAGCAGAAGGTTTCAGAAAGAGACCCAGTACTTC.